These 21 T cell receptor beta chains were all obtained from the same sample, sequenced in a study of shared clonotypes between healthy human individuals. This table comes from immunoSEQ multiplex PCR, and its TCRdb copy is limited to in-frame clones, with some not included. The data show 2 million to 3 million clones, roughly 93% seen once. Sequenced material: naive CD4+ T cells from PBMCs. Subset given: CD45RA+ positively selected. These receptors originate from a man aged 18 to 29 in good health. Some clones in this sample may be carry-over from other donors' samples.

The chain employs TRBV6-5 and TRBJ2-3; 7 bases match TRBD1. Germline CDR1 reads MNHEY; CDR2 reads SVGAGI. Trimming cost V 3 bases and J 1 base; bases outside gene matches: 7. The CDR3 totals 16 residues. The CDR3 spells CASSYPGTARTDTQYF. CDR3 coding DNA: TGTGCCAGCAGTTATCCTGGGACAGCACGCACAGATACGCAGTATTTT.

This clone was seen a single time. The V and J genes are TRBV5-6 and TRBJ2-1; 8 bases are shared with TRBD1. This CDR3 spans 14 amino acids. Germline V gene sequence: CDR1 SGHDT, CDR2 YYEEEE. The J segment lost 12 bases and the V segment lost 4 bases, leaving 12 bases of the junction unmatched. CDR3 DNA: TGTGCCAGCAGCCGTAGACAGGGGACAAGCCGGCAGTTCTTC. This encodes CASSRRQGTSRQFF.

The rearrangement joins TRBV6-6 to TRBJ2-5; the D is unclear. With 6 bases removed from V and 9 bases from J, the gap between germline ends came to 17 bases. CDR3 length: 13 amino acids. Germline V lookup: CDR1 MNHNY, CDR2 SVGAGI (reference sequence). The CDR3 reads CASSLQLVSAQYF. Written as DNA, the CDR3 is TGTGCCAGCAGCCTCCAGCTAGTTTCGGCCCAGTACTTC.

This chain joins TRBV19 and TRBJ1-2, with D perhaps TRBD1 (6 bases). V lost 4 bases, J lost 7 bases, and 16 bases lay in between. This CDR3 contains 14 residues. Per germline, CDR1 LNHDA and CDR2 SQIVND (reference sequence). For the CDR3, the DNA is TGTGCCAGTAGTAAACGCCGGGACACTGGTGGCTACACCTTC. This codes for CASSKRRDTGGYTF.

The V and J genes are TRBV9 and TRBJ2-7; TRBD2 might be the D (5 bases). The CDR3 runs 15 residues. Trimming removed 4 bases at V and 0 bases at J, with 14 bases between. Looked up from germline, CDR1 is SGDLS and CDR2 is YYNGEE. CDR3 coding DNA: TGTGCCAGCAGCCTCGGACTCCCAAGCTCCTACGAGCAGTACTTC. It encodes CASSLGLPSSYEQYF.

Details on this clone: The sample contains more than one DNA sequence encoding this CDR3. The J gene is TRBJ2-3, the V gene TRBV14; D is possibly TRBD1 (6 bases). Trimming pared 4 bases from V and 1 base from J, leaving 9 bases between. CDR3 length equals 14 residues. The germline CDR1 and CDR2 sequences are SGHDN and FVKESK. Written as DNA, the CDR3 is TGTGCCAGCAGCCCACGGACAGGCACAGATACGCAGTATTTT. It specifies CASSPRTGTDTQYF.

The chain links TRBV5-1 to TRBJ2-3; TRBD2 might be the D (6 bases). Germline lookup yields CDR1 SGHRS and CDR2 YFSETQ. The V and J ends lost 7 bases and 3 bases respectively, with 15 bases between them. This CDR3 region has 14 residues. The DNA of the CDR3 is TGCGCCAGCGCCAATCCCCGGGGGACAGATACGCAGTATTTT. Translation: CASANPRGTDTQYF.

V gene TRBV6-1 combines with J gene TRBJ1-6; D gene unclear. Looked up from germline, CDR1 is MNHNS and CDR2 is SASEGT. Trimming removed 4 bases at V and 5 bases at J, with 15 bases between. The CDR3 length is 16 residues. Here the CDR3 reads CASSGPGRPNNSPLHF. The CDR3 bases are TGTGCCAGCAGTGGACCGGGCAGGCCGAATAATTCACCCCTCCACTTT.

The rearrangement joins TRBV15 to TRBJ1-5, with 8 bases lining up with TRBD1. CDR3 length equals 19 residues. Germline assignment: CDR1 LNHNV and CDR2 YYDKDF (reference sequence). Trimming cost V 0 bases and J 1 base; bases outside gene matches: 11. This CDR3 is CATSRDRAGGFLSNQPQHF. CDR3 nucleotide sequence: TGTGCCACCAGCAGAGATCGGGCAGGGGGCTTTTTAAGCAATCAGCCCCAGCATTTT.

The gene calls are TRBV19 and TRBJ1-5, with a possible D match to TRBD1 (6 bases). This CDR3 region has 12 residues. The germline V gene encodes CDR1 LNHDA and CDR2 SQIVND (reference sequence). V lost 8 bases, J lost 5 bases, and 10 bases lay in between. The CDR3 coding sequence is TGTGCCAGTGGACAGTTGGATCAGCCCCAGCATTTT. Protein sequence: CASGQLDQPQHF.

This chain connects TRBV9 to TRBJ2-5; no definite D call. Germline V gives CDR1 SGDLS, CDR2 YYNGEE. The CDR3 contains 12 residues. Deletions cut 3 bases from V and 5 bases from J, with 8 bases between. The CDR3, as DNA: TGTGCCAGCAGCGATACGTTTGAGACCCAGTACTTC. Translating it yields CASSDTFETQYF.

This chain connects TRBV6-5 to TRBJ1-5, with TRBD1 matching 7 bases. V dropped 5 bases and J dropped 4; count of bases not matched to a gene: 8. There are 15 residues in the CDR3. CDR1 MNHEY and CDR2 SVGAGI come from the germline V gene. The CDR3 protein is CASSPKGGSNQPQHF. As DNA, the CDR3 is TGTGCCAGCAGTCCAAAAGGGGGCTCGAATCAGCCCCAGCATTTT.

Details on this clone: The same CDR3 can be traced to other DNA sequences in this sample. This chain joins TRBV28 and TRBJ1-2; 11 bases line up with TRBD1. V shed 6 bases, J shed 4 bases, and the junction held 4 bases outside the gene matches. This CDR3 region has 14 residues. Germline values: CDR1 MDHEN, CDR2 SYDVKM. The CDR3 loop reads CASSPGTGGYGYTF. In DNA form, the CDR3 reads TGTGCCAGCAGCCCCGGGACAGGGGGCTATGGCTACACCTTC.

CDR3 loop: CASSFWQVSSGNTIYF. As DNA, the CDR3 is TGTGCCAGCAGTTTTTGGCAGGTGTCCAGTGGAAACACCATATATTTT. The chain carries TRBV28 and TRBJ1-3; D unresolved. The germline V gene has CDR1 MDHEN and CDR2 SYDVKM. V was cut by 3 bases and J by 3 bases, with 15 bases left in between. The length of the CDR3 is 16 residues.

This sequence joins TRBV19 and TRBJ2-3; D might be TRBD1 (6 bases). This CDR3 contains 15 residues. V was cut by 3 bases and J by 2 bases, with 12 bases left in between. Looked up from germline, CDR1 is LNHDA and CDR2 is SQIVND (reference sequence). CDR3 nucleotide sequence: TGTGCCAGTAGTATCGGGACAAGGTCCACAGATACGCAGTATTTT. It specifies CASSIGTRSTDTQYF. The variable domain in full, completed from reference TRBV19 and TRBJ2-3, reads DGGITQSPKYLFRKEGQNVTLSCEQNLNHDAMYWYRQDPGQGLRLIYYSQIVNDFQKGDIAEGYSVSREKKESFPLTVTSAQKNPTAFYLCASSIGTRSTDTQYFGPGTRLTVL.

A word on this clone: The identical CDR3 is also encoded by other nucleotide sequences in the sample. The genes are TRBV10-3 and TRBJ1-1; TRBD1 matches at 9 bases. Germline assignment: CDR1 ENHRY and CDR2 SYGVKD. J lost 1 base, V lost 4 bases, and 1 base had no gene match. The CDR3 loop spans 14 amino acids. CDR3 in DNA: TGTGCCATCAGTGTGGGACAGGGGAACACTGAAGCTTTCTTT. It is translated as CAISVGQGNTEAFF.

The V gene is TRBV5-1, the J gene TRBJ2-2, with D unresolved. The CDR3 covers 15 residues. The V end lost 2 bases, the J end lost 0 bases, and 8 bases lay between the germline ends. CDR1 is SGHRS, CDR2 YFSETQ, per germline. The CDR3 here is CASSFNSPNTGELFF. The CDR3 coding sequence is TGCGCCAGCAGCTTCAACAGTCCGAACACCGGGGAGCTGTTTTTT. The whole variable domain, remainder taken from reference TRBV5-1 and TRBJ2-2, is KAGVTQTPRYLIKTRGQQVTLSCSPISGHRSVSWYQQTPGQGLQFLFEYFSETQRNKGNFPGRFSGRQFSNSRSEMNVSTLELGDSALYLCASSFNSPNTGELFFGEGSRLTVL.

This sequence joins TRBV27 and TRBJ2-7; possible D gene TRBD2, 6 bases. CDR3 size: 14 residues. V was pared by 3 bases and J by 5 bases, with 14 bases between. Germline values: CDR1 MNHEY, CDR2 SMNVEV (reference sequence). The CDR3 nucleotides read TGTGCCAGCAGTTTGGATGGAGGGGAAGACGAGCAGTACTTC. Translating gives CASSLDGGEDEQYF.

The chain is built from TRBV6-1 and TRBJ2-1, with 7 positions matching TRBD2. V gave up 5 bases and J gave up 6 bases; unmatched junction bases: 7. The V gene's germline CDR1 is MNHNS and CDR2 SASEGT. The CDR3 covers 14 residues. The CDR3 bases are TGTGCCAGCAGTCGGGAGTGGGAGGGCAATGAGCAGTTCTTC. Translating it yields CASSREWEGNEQFF.

V is TRBV5-6 and J is TRBJ1-6; D gene unclear. CDR3 length: 13 residues. Trimming shortened V by 2 bases and J by 7 bases, and 7 bases separated the two germline ends. The V gene's germline CDR1 is SGHDT and CDR2 YYEEEE. The CDR3 region has the DNA TGTGCCAGCAGCTTATTCGGAAATTCACCCCTCCACTTT. As protein: CASSLFGNSPLHF.

This chain links TRBV7-9 with TRBJ2-1; 9 bases are shared with TRBD1. This CDR3 is 13 amino acids long. Trimming removed 6 bases from V and 15 bases from J; junction bases left unmatched: 12. Germline CDR1 SEHNR, CDR2 FQNEAQ (reference sequence). The CDR3 coding sequence is TGTGCCAGCAGTTTTCTCTCCGGGACAGGGCCGTTCTTC. Its protein is CASSFLSGTGPFF.